A single sample gave rise to the 21 T cell receptor beta chains below, sequenced in a study of blood T cell repertoires in COVID-19. Sequencing used immunoSEQ multiplex PCR; TCRdb keeps in-frame clones, though not all of them. The sample gives some 180,000 clones, approximately 85% of which show up once; 5% to 7.5% is in the top ten. Sequenced sample: PBMCs or T cells enriched from blood (not recorded which). These TCRs come from a man aged 40-50 years who had recovered from COVID-19.

The genes are TRBV2 and TRBJ1-5; TRBD1 matches at 10 bases. CDR3 length equals 15 residues. V shed 5 bases, J shed 6 bases, and the junction held 7 bases outside the gene matches. CDR1 is SNHLY and CDR2 is FYNNEI in the germline V gene. CDR3 region: CASSSGTGVLQPQHF. CDR3 bases: TGTGCCAGCAGTTCCGGGACAGGGGTACTTCAGCCCCAGCATTTT.

This chain connects TRBV11-2 to TRBJ1-2; D remains ambiguous. The CDR3 totals 13 residues. Germline CDR1 reads SGHAT; CDR2 reads FQNNGV. V lost 5 bases, J lost 5 bases, and 12 bases lay in between. CDR3 amino acids: CASSPSQLYGYTF. The CDR3 DNA reads TGTGCCAGCAGCCCCTCGCAACTTTATGGCTACACCTTC.

This clone was detected once. V is TRBV28 and J is TRBJ1-2, with 10 bases aligning to TRBD1. The J segment lost 5 bases and the V segment lost 11 bases, leaving 14 bases of the junction unmatched. CDR1 is MDHEN and CDR2 is SYDVKM in the germline V gene. The CDR3 is 15 amino acids. CDR3: CAAREDRGVRYGYTF. The CDR3 DNA reads as TGTGCCGCACGGGAGGACAGGGGGGTGAGGTATGGCTACACCTTC.

This clone has a count of ten or more. The CDR3 spells CASTHERAYSNQPQHF. CDR3 coding DNA: TGTGCCAGTACCCATGAGAGGGCTTATAGCAATCAGCCCCAGCATTTT. The V gene is TRBV18, the J gene TRBJ1-5; no clear D gene. The CDR3 consists of 16 residues. The germline V and J ends were trimmed by 9 bases and 0 bases, with 18 bases remaining between them. In germline, CDR1 is KGHSH, CDR2 LQKENI.

The chain carries TRBV28 and TRBJ1-4; 10 bases agree with TRBD1. This CDR3 contains 15 residues. V trimming: 4 bases; J trimming: 4 bases; junction bases outside the gene matches: 3. The germline gives CDR1 MDHEN, CDR2 SYDVKM. For the CDR3, the DNA is TGTGCCAGCAGTTATGGGGACAGGGGTAATGAAAAACTGTTTTTT. Residues: CASSYGDRGNEKLFF.

The J gene is TRBJ2-1, the V gene TRBV15; 13 bases are shared with TRBD2. Germline V gives CDR1 LNHNV, CDR2 YYDKDF (reference sequence). The V segment lost 3 bases and the J segment 10 bases; nucleotides outside the gene matches: 6. The CDR3 totals 15 residues. The CDR3 loop reads CATSSQLAGGVEQFF. In DNA form, the CDR3 reads TGTGCCACCAGCAGCCAACTAGCGGGGGGGGTGGAGCAGTTCTTC. The variable domain in full, with the rest retrieved from reference TRBV15 and TRBJ2-1, is DAMVIQNPRYQVTQFGKPVTLSCSQTLNHNVMYWYQQKSSQAPKLLFHYYDKDFNNEADTPDNFQSRRPNTSFCFLDIRSPGLGDTAMYLCATSSQLAGGVEQFFGPGTRLTVL.

This clone was picked up a small number of times. V usage is TRBV6-5 and J usage is TRBJ1-5; D unresolved. In germline, CDR1 is MNHEY, CDR2 SVGAGI. This CDR3 is built from 12 residues. V was shortened by 6 bases and J by 7 bases, with 10 bases between the two germline ends. The CDR3 spells CASSAPGQPQHF. The CDR3 coding sequence is TGTGCCAGCAGCGCCCCGGGGCAGCCCCAGCATTTT.

The chain combines TRBV9 with TRBJ2-2; TRBD1 agrees at 7 bases. Trimming at V came to 0 bases and at J to 5 bases, leaving 4 bases not matched to a gene. The CDR3 contains 15 residues. Germline CDR1 reads SGDLS; CDR2 reads YYNGEE. The chain's CDR3 is CASSVEGTATGELFF. The DNA of the CDR3 is TGTGCCAGCAGCGTAGAGGGGACAGCAACCGGGGAGCTGTTTTTT.

This chain links TRBV11-2 with TRBJ2-1; no clear D. CDR3 length equals 14 residues. Germline values: CDR1 SGHAT, CDR2 FQNNGV. Trimming stripped 0 bases from V and 5 bases from J, with 8 bases between. The CDR3 sequence: CASSLELNNNEQFF. DNA of the CDR3: TGTGCCAGCAGCTTAGAATTGAACAACAATGAGCAGTTCTTC.

In its sample, this clone was seen a few times. This chain uses TRBV11-2 with TRBJ2-5; D is possibly TRBD2 (6 bases). The V end lost 2 bases, the J end lost 5 bases, and 9 bases lay between the germline ends. Germline assignment: CDR1 SGHAT and CDR2 FQNNGV. The CDR3 runs to 13 residues. The CDR3 reads CASSLSSGETQYF. CDR3 DNA: TGTGCCAGCAGCTTAAGTAGCGGCGAGACCCAGTACTTC.

The DNA of the CDR3 is TGCAGCGTTGAACTATGGGACAGGGAGAATACCGAGCAGTACTTC. Amino acids: CSVELWDRENTEQYF. This rearrangement joins TRBV29-1 to TRBJ2-7; 9 bases align to TRBD1. Germline loops: CDR1 SQVTM, CDR2 ANQGSEA. Germline trimming cut 2 bases from V and 6 bases from J; bases unmatched to any gene: 11. The CDR3 is made up of 15 amino acids.

The genes are TRBV5-1 and TRBJ1-1; possibly TRBD1 for D (5 bases). V was trimmed by 0 bases and J by 3 bases, leaving 6 bases between them. The CDR3 spans 13 residues. CDR1 is SGHRS, CDR2 YFSETQ, per germline. CDR3 bases: TGCGCCAGCAGCTTGGACAGGTACACTGAAGCTTTCTTT. Its protein is CASSLDRYTEAFF.

This chain connects TRBV3-1 (or the pseudogene TRBV3-2) to TRBJ1-1; possible D gene TRBD1, 5 bases. The CDR3 is 12 residues long. V was trimmed by 2 bases and J by 8 bases, leaving 9 bases between them. CDR1 is LGHDT, CDR2 YNNKEL, per germline (reference sequence). The CDR3 nucleotides are TGTGCCAGCAGCCAACTTAAGGGGGAAGCTTTCTTT. Residues: CASSQLKGEAFF.

The chain couples TRBV30 to TRBJ2-5; tentatively, D is TRBD2 (5 bases). Between the trimmed V and J ends, which lost 2 bases and 2 bases, there was a span of 15 bases. This CDR3 region has 15 residues. Germline-derived CDR1 and CDR2 are GTSNPN and SVGIG (reference sequence). The CDR3: CAWSPPDFGQETQYF. The CDR3 DNA reads as TGTGCCTGGAGTCCCCCGGACTTTGGGCAAGAGACCCAGTACTTC.

The chain recombines TRBV11-2 with TRBJ2-5, with D unclear. CDR1 is SGHAT, CDR2 FQNNGV, per germline. This CDR3 comprises 14 residues. Trimming took off 3 bases at V and 3 bases at J, with 11 bases between the two ends. CDR3 nucleotides: TGTGCCAGCAGCTTCGGGTTTGTGGAAGAGACCCAGTACTTC. Its translation: CASSFGFVEETQYF.

The chain joins TRBV4-1 to TRBJ1-1, with no clear D. V was cut by 1 base and J by 8 bases, with 8 bases left in between. Germline CDR1 is MGHRA and CDR2 is YSYEKL. The CDR3 is made up of 12 amino acids. CDR3 sequence (DNA): TGCGCCAGCAGCCAAGCAGGTCTCGAAGCTTTCTTT. Protein: CASSQAGLEAFF.

The chain has TRBV27 and TRBJ2-7, with D maybe TRBD2 (6 bases). V was pared by 3 bases and J by 7 bases, with 13 bases between. CDR1 is MNHEY and CDR2 is SMNVEV in the germline V gene (reference sequence). This CDR3 contains 13 residues. The CDR3 coding sequence is TGTGCCAGCAGTTTGTTTGGAGGGTGGGAGCAGTACTTC. Its protein is CASSLFGGWEQYF.

The chain recombines TRBV19 with TRBJ2-2; 13 bases are a match to TRBD2. CDR3 length: 18 residues. The ends lost 5 bases at V and 2 bases at J; junction bases unmatched: 8. CDR1 is LNHDA, CDR2 SQIVND, per germline (reference sequence). CDR3 region: CASSLRGLAGYNTGELFF. CDR3 bases: TGTGCCAGTAGTCTACGGGGACTAGCGGGATACAACACCGGGGAGCTGTTTTTT.

This clone has more than one count but fewer than ten. The chain couples TRBV11-2 to TRBJ1-2; maybe TRBD1 (6 bases). This CDR3 has 15 amino acids. The V and J ends lost 0 bases and 6 bases respectively, with 14 bases between them. CDR1 is SGHAT, CDR2 FQNNGV, per germline. The CDR3 loop reads CASSLEFARGNGYTF. The CDR3 coding sequence is TGTGCCAGCAGCTTAGAATTCGCCAGGGGAAATGGCTACACCTTC.

This clone appeared a single time. The chain has TRBV7-9 and TRBJ2-1; 8 positions match TRBD2. Germline lookup yields CDR1 SEHNR and CDR2 FQNEAQ (reference sequence). This CDR3 spans 15 amino acids. V lost 5 bases to trimming and J lost 6 bases; unmatched junction nucleotides: 9. The CDR3 reads CASSTAGALSNEQFF. CDR3 bases: TGTGCCAGCAGCACAGCGGGAGCTTTGTCCAATGAGCAGTTCTTC.

This chain links TRBV5-1 with TRBJ1-6; tentative D call: TRBD1 (6 bases). This CDR3 has 14 amino acids. Deletions cut 4 bases from V and 9 bases from J, with 14 bases between. Germline CDR1 and CDR2: SGHRS and YFSETQ. CDR3 amino acids: CASSTTGSGSPLHF. CDR3 in DNA: TGCGCCAGCAGCACCACAGGGAGCGGTTCACCCCTCCACTTT.